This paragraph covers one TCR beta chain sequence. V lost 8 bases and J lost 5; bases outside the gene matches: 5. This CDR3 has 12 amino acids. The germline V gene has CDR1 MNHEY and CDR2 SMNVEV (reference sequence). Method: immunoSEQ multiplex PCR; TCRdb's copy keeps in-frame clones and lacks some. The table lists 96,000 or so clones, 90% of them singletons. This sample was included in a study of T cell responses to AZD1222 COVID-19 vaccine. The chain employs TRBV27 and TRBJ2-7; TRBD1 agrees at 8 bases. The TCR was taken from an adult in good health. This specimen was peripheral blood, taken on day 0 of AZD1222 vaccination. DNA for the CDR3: TGTGCCAGCCGGACAGGGTTCGACGAGCAGTACTTC. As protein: CASRTGFDEQYF.